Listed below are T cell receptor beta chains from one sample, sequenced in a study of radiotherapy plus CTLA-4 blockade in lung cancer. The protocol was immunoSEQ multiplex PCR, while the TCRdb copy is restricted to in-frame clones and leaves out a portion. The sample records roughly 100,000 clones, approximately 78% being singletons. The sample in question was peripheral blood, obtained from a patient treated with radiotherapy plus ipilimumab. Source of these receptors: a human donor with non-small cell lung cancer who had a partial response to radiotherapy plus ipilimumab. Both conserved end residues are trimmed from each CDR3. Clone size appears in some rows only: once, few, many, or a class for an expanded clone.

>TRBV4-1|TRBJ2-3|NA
ASSQLAFSTDTQY
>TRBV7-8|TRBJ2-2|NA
ASSSTGLAGAAGELF
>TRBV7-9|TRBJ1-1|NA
ASSRSWTGSATEAF
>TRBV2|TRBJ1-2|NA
ASSEAVGQAYGYT
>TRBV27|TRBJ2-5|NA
ASGSRENDKETQY
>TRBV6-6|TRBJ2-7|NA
ASSYSKGAAYEQY
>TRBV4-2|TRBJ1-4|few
ASSQDRGEEKLF
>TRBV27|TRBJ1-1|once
ASKGNRNTEAF
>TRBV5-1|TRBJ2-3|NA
ASSYPGQVTDTQY
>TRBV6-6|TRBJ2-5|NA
ASSNPPGGVETQY
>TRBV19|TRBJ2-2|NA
ASSGQLDTGELF
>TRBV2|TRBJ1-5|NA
ASSEQGAGGNQPQH
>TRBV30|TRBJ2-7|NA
AWTRTRQNSYEQY
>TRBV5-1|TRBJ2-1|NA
ASSLRTSGRGEQF
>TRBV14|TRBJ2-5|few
ASSQYRDQETQY
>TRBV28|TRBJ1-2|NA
ASRSTGQPGYT
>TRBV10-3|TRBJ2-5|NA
AIQTEETQY
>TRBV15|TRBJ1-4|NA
ATSSPRETTNEKLF
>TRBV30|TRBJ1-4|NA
AWGGREKLF
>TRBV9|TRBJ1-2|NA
ASSIYRDTGYT
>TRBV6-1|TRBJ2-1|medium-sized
ASSEPYSGGDEQF
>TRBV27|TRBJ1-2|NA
ASSYRGPEGYT
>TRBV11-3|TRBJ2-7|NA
ASSPGTSGSSYEQY
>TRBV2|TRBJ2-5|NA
ASMASGTRGTQY
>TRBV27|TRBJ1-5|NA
ASSTGYNQPQH
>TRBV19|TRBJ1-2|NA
ASNTRGSYGYT
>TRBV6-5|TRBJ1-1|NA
ASRGHALMNTEAF
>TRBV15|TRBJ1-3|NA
ATSRVKGMGNTIY
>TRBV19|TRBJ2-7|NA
ASRGTGSYEQY
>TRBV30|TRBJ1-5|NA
AWSSDRGRIGNQPQH
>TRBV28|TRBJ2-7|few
ASSSSDRGLYEQY